Below are 4 T cell receptor beta chains sequenced from a single sample in a study of OX40 agonist ivuxolimab in advanced cancers. Profiling relied on immunoSEQ multiplex PCR, and the TCRdb table lists in-frame clones only, not all of them. The data contain some 21,000 clones, 80% to 90% of them singletons. Sample: CD4+ or CD8+ T cells sorted from blood, taken in a trial of the OX40 agonist ivuxolimab. All receptors derive from an adult with an advanced solid tumor such as melanoma, head and neck, liver or kidney cancer.

The chain is built from TRBV5-4 and TRBJ1-5; 7 bases are a match to TRBD1. Germline lookup yields CDR1 SGHNT and CDR2 YYREEE (reference sequence). V gave up 4 bases and J gave up 5 bases; unmatched junction bases: 6. This CDR3 spans 14 amino acids. The CDR3 DNA reads TGTGCCAGCAGCCAGGGACAGACTTATCAGCCCCAGCATTTT. This translates into CASSQGQTYQPQHF.

The genes are TRBV10-1 and TRBJ1-1; D gene ambiguous. The CDR3 contains 13 residues. V lost 2 bases, J lost 0 bases, and 4 bases lay in between. Germline values: CDR1 WNHNN, CDR2 SYGVQD (reference sequence). CDR3 nucleotides: TGCGCCAGCAGTGAGACAGTGAACACTGAAGCTTTCTTT. It codes for CASSETVNTEAFF.

This clone is a singleton in its sample. The V gene is TRBV14, the J gene TRBJ2-5; weak D call: TRBD2 (5 bases). The CDR3 totals 16 residues. The ends were cut back, 3 bases at V and 0 bases at J, with 14 bases in the middle. The V gene's germline CDR1 is SGHDN and CDR2 FVKESK. The CDR3 loop reads CASSQGWRVNQETQYF. The CDR3 DNA is TGTGCCAGCAGCCAGGGGTGGCGGGTGAACCAAGAGACCCAGTACTTC.

V gene TRBV28 combines with J gene TRBJ2-3; D gene uncertain. The CDR3 consists of 15 residues. V lost 2 bases and J lost 0, with 9 bases in between. The germline CDR1 and CDR2 sequences are MDHEN and SYDVKM. The CDR3 region has the DNA TGTGCCAGCAGTTTACCCGACTGGAGCACAGATACGCAGTATTTT. It translates to CASSLPDWSTDTQYF.